This T cell receptor (beta chain) was captured by sequencing in a study of beta chain features in type 1 diabetes. CDR1 and CDR2 (germline): SNHLY, FYNNEI. The CDR3 contains 16 residues. V lost 4 bases, J lost 0 bases, and 10 bases lay in between. What was sequenced were expressed TCRB transcripts, since all of the isolated RNA had been reverse transcribed. The repertoire was sequenced with immunoSEQ multiplex PCR; TCRdb's copy has only in-frame clones and lacks some. The sample comprises 310,000 or so clones, approximately 10% of which are singletons, and 0.015% rests with the top ten. The chain links TRBV2 to TRBJ2-6; D unresolved. Sequencing was performed on naive CD4+ T cells from blood. This sequence was found in a young woman in good health. This CDR3 reads CASSGDTASGANVLTF. CDR3 sequence (DNA): TGTGCCAGCAGTGGAGATACAGCCTCTGGGGCCAACGTCCTGACTTTC.